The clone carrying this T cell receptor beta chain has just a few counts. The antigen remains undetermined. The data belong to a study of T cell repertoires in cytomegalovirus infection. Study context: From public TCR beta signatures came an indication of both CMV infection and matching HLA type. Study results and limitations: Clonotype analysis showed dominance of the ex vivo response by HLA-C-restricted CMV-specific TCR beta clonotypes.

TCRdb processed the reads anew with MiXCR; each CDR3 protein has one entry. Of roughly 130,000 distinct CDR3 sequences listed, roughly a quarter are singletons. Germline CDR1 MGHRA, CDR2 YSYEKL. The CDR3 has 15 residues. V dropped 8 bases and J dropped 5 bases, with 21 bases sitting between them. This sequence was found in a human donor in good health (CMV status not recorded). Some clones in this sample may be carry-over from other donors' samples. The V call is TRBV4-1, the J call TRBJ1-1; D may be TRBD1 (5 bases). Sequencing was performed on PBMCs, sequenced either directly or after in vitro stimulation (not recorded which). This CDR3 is CASHQVGGRMTEAFF. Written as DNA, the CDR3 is TGCGCCAGCCATCAAGTTGGGGGTCGTATGACTGAAGCTTTCTTT.